The T cell receptor (beta chain) under discussion was sequenced for a study of lymphopenia after photon versus proton radiotherapy. Whole-study findings and limits: Authors raise, but do not show, better survival with proton therapy. Post-nadir TCR diversity decline inversely tracked overall survival among those who died. After lymphocyte nadir, photon-treated repertoires showed oligoclonal expansion, especially CD8+ Temra. Under photons, naive T cells and diversity fell while effector/memory populations rose.

About this clone itself: Its matching antigen is unknown.

This CDR3 contains 14 residues. V was cut by 4 bases and J by 1 base, with 10 bases left in between. Germline V gene lookup returns CDR1 SNHLY and CDR2 FYNNEI. The method was immunoSEQ multiplex PCR; TCRdb's version includes in-frame clones alone and lacks a portion of them. The sample lists 17,000 or so clones, roughly nine tenths seen once, with about 9.1% in the top ten. This TCR was sampled from a man in his 70s with pancreatic cancer. The specimen was peripheral blood, collected from a patient treated with proton-based radiotherapy. This chain links TRBV2 with TRBJ1-1; D possibly corresponds to TRBD1 (5 bases). The CDR3 region is CASSVEGRNTEAFF. The CDR3 DNA reads as TGTGCCAGCAGTGTCGAGGGGAGGAACACTGAAGCTTTCTTT.